This entry features one TCR beta chain sequence. This specimen belongs to a study of spatial heterogeneity in lung cancer. The wider study: The count of detected beta-chain sequences consistently exceeded that of alpha-chain sequences.

Stated time point: sample taken at primary tumor resection. Unsorted samples of tumor, nontumor lung or frozen PBMC had their whole RNA sequenced. This CDR3 spans 15 amino acids. Per the germline V gene, CDR1 is WSHSY and CDR2 is SAAADI. Trimming cost V 3 bases and J 3 bases, with 14 bases left between them. TCRdb independently ran MiXCR on the 5' RACE reads; one entry per CDR3 protein. The sample consists of 82,000 or so distinct CDR3 sequences, roughly 12% of them appearing once. Specimen: PBMCs, collected at surgery. This chain links TRBV10-2 with TRBJ1-2; weak D call: TRBD1 (5 bases). This clonotype was obtained from a male donor with early-stage non-small cell lung cancer. As DNA, the CDR3 is TGCGCCAGCAGTGACCCCCCGGGAGGGGACTATGGCTACACCTTC. This translates into CASSDPPGGDYGYTF.